This T cell receptor (beta chain) was sequenced for a study of molecular identifiers for immune sequencing clone quantification. As CD8+CD4-CCR7+CD45RA+ cells, naive CD8 T cells were sorted. Study conclusions and caveats: Jurkat TCR RNA spiked in from one cell reportedly remained identifiable amid about a million naive cells.

TCRdb fed the PCR reads into MiXCR, producing one record per CDR3 protein. Among tens of thousands of distinct CDR3 sequences, less than 20% were seen once, and the ten largest hold over 1.3%. As for this clonotype: Its cognate antigen is unknown. This may be a read error: a much more frequent sequence differs by one nucleotide. Without the conserved terminal phenylalanine or tryptophan, this CDR3 likely stems from a read error.

This sequence originates from a human donor in good health. Some libraries in this study had Jurkat cell RNA spiked in. Sequences were obtained from naive CD8+ T cells from blood, with Jurkat cell RNA spiked in. Subset defined: FACS-sorted CD8+CD4-CCR7+CD45RA+ naive T cells.

CDR3 sequence (DNA): TGTGCCAGTAAATTTTCCCCGGTACCGAGCTACGAGCAGTACCTC. It translates to CASKFSPVPSYEQYL. The chain is built from TRBV6-5 and TRBJ2-7; D is unresolved. Trimming cost V 9 bases and J 3 bases, with 21 bases left between them. Germline CDR1 reads MNHEY; CDR2 reads SVGAGI. The CDR3 consists of 15 residues.